The 29 T cell receptor beta chains listed next were all sequenced from one sample in a study of shared clonotypes between healthy human individuals. Using immunoSEQ multiplex PCR, the repertoire was profiled, and TCRdb retains in-frame clones only, with some absent. This sample has 2,500,000 or so clones, with approximately 93% found just once. The material sequenced was naive CD4+ T cells from PBMCs. Subset reported: CD45RA+ positively selected. These receptors all come from a man aged 18 to 30 in good health. Some clones in this sample may be carry-over from other donors' samples.

This rearrangement joins TRBV29-1 to TRBJ1-4; D may be TRBD1 (5 bases). V shed 4 bases and J shed 4 bases, with 13 bases lying between them. Germline V CDR1 and CDR2: SQVTM, ANQGSEA. CDR3 length: 14 residues. The CDR3 DNA is TGCAGCGTTGCTGTGGGGCAGAGTAATGAAAAACTGTTTTTT. Its protein product is CSVAVGQSNEKLFF.

On this clone itself: Other DNA sequences in this specimen translate into the identical CDR3. V gene TRBV5-4 combines with J gene TRBJ2-7; the D gene could be TRBD1 or TRBD2 (5 bases each). This CDR3 has 14 amino acids. The V end was cut by 4 bases, the J end by 1 base, with 12 bases between. CDR1 and CDR2 (germline): SGHNT, YYREEE (reference sequence). CDR3 sequence: CASSRDGGSYEQYF. DNA of the CDR3: TGTGCCAGCAGCAGAGATGGGGGTTCCTACGAGCAGTACTTC.

This rearrangement joins TRBV7-9 to TRBJ2-1; D gene uncertain. The CDR3 has 12 amino acids. CDR1 and CDR2 (germline): SEHNR, FQNEAQ (reference sequence). Trimming took off 1 base at V and 7 bases at J, with 5 bases between the two ends. The CDR3 loop is CASSLVKNEQFF. DNA of the CDR3: TGTGCCAGCAGCTTAGTAAAGAATGAGCAGTTCTTC.

The CDR3 reads CASSLMHSGGETQYF. As DNA, the CDR3 is TGCGCCAGCAGTCTTATGCACTCGGGAGGGGAGACCCAGTACTTC. The rearrangement uses TRBV5-1 and TRBJ2-5; TRBD2 agrees at 8 bases. This CDR3 has 15 amino acids. Germline V gives CDR1 SGHRS, CDR2 YFSETQ. J was trimmed by 5 bases and V by 5 bases; bases with no gene match: 11.

V is TRBV28 and J is TRBJ1-1; a weak D match, TRBD1 (6 bases). V was trimmed by 4 bases and J by 6 bases, leaving 21 bases between them. Germline loops: CDR1 MDHEN, CDR2 SYDVKM. The CDR3 extends over 16 amino acids. The CDR3, as DNA: TGTGCCAGCAGTTCCTGGGGGGGGCCCCGGGAGGCTGAAGCTTTCTTT. It encodes CASSSWGGPREAEAFF.

The gene calls are TRBV19 and TRBJ1-2; D might be TRBD1 (6 bases). The CDR3 runs to 15 residues. V dropped 6 bases and J dropped 6 bases, with 20 bases sitting between them. Germline assignment: CDR1 LNHDA and CDR2 SQIVND (reference sequence). CDR3 DNA sequence: TGTGCCAGTAGCGCCCCGACAGGCAGAGGCGATGGCTACACCTTC. This translates into CASSAPTGRGDGYTF.

The chain couples TRBV15 to TRBJ1-3; D gene ambiguous. The length of the CDR3 is 15 residues. The V gene lost 6 bases and the J gene lost 4 bases, with 16 bases spanning the gap. Germline CDR1 LNHNV, CDR2 YYDKDF (reference sequence). The CDR3 protein is CATSSRAGPGNTIYF. In nucleotides, the CDR3 is TGTGCCACCAGTTCACGGGCTGGTCCGGGAAACACCATATATTTT.

The chain links TRBV6-6 to TRBJ1-3, with no clear D. CDR3 length equals 13 residues. V was shortened by 7 bases and J by 2 bases, with 9 bases between the two germline ends. Germline V gene data show CDR1 as MNHNY and CDR2 as SVGAGI (reference sequence). In DNA, the CDR3 is TGTGCCAGCAAAAAGACGGCTGGAAACACCATATATTTT. Amino acid sequence: CASKKTAGNTIYF.

This chain connects TRBV30 to TRBJ1-6; the D is unclear. In germline, CDR1 is GTSNPN, CDR2 SVGIG (reference sequence). This CDR3 contains 13 residues. Trimming cost V 3 bases and J 7 bases, with 10 bases left between them. The CDR3 loop reads CAWRDGTNSPLHF. For the CDR3, the DNA is TGTGCCTGGAGGGACGGAACAAATTCACCCCTCCACTTT.

This clone was detected a few times. V gene TRBV7-9 combines with J gene TRBJ1-4; tentatively, D is TRBD1 (6 bases). The CDR3 sequence is 19 residues long. V was clipped by 5 bases and J by 0 bases, with 22 bases between them. Germline CDR1 reads SEHNR; CDR2 reads FQNEAQ (reference sequence). The CDR3, as DNA: TGTGCCAGCAGCACTACCCCGGGACATTCCACAGCAACTAATGAAAAACTGTTTTTT. Residues: CASSTTPGHSTATNEKLFF.

CDR3 loop: CASSHFRLAERGDTQYF. Here the CDR3 DNA reads TGTGCCAGCAGCCACTTCAGACTAGCGGAACGGGGTGATACGCAGTATTTT. The chain is built from TRBV14 and TRBJ2-3; 9 bases agree with TRBD2. The CDR3 covers 17 residues. Trimming removed 3 bases from V and 6 bases from J; junction bases left unmatched: 13. CDR1 and CDR2 from the germline V gene are SGHDN and FVKESK.

V is TRBV28 and J is TRBJ1-4; D not resolved. V was shortened by 2 bases and J by 6 bases, with 10 bases between the two germline ends. Per germline, CDR1 MDHEN and CDR2 SYDVKM. The CDR3 runs 14 residues. The CDR3 DNA is TGTGCCAGCAGTTTAGTCTCCGAGGATGAAAAACTGTTTTTT. It translates to CASSLVSEDEKLFF.

The V gene is TRBV6-1, the J gene TRBJ2-7; D may be TRBD2 (5 bases). The length of the CDR3 is 13 residues. Germline CDR1 MNHNS, CDR2 SASEGT. V was trimmed by 7 bases and J by 3 bases, leaving 13 bases between them. CDR3 sequence reads: CASTEGAFYEQYF. The CDR3, as DNA: TGTGCCAGCACTGAGGGAGCCTTCTACGAGCAGTACTTC.

The chain links TRBV15 to TRBJ2-3; 11 bases map to TRBD2. The CDR3 runs to 17 residues. Germline V gene lookup returns CDR1 LNHNV and CDR2 YYDKDF (reference sequence). V gave up 2 bases and J gave up 2 bases; unmatched junction bases: 6. The CDR3 loop is CATSRPRLAGFTDTQYF. Here the CDR3 DNA reads TGTGCCACCAGCAGACCTCGACTAGCGGGATTCACAGATACGCAGTATTTT.

This clone was seen a single time. This chain joins TRBV5-4 and TRBJ1-6; tentative D call: TRBD1 (5 bases). The CDR3 is 14 residues long. Germline lookup yields CDR1 SGHNT and CDR2 YYREEE (reference sequence). Between the trimmed V and J ends, which lost 4 bases and 5 bases, there was a span of 10 bases. CDR3 sequence: CASSGTANNSPLHF. CDR3 in DNA: TGTGCCAGCAGCGGGACTGCAAATAATTCACCCCTCCACTTT.

The chain has TRBV2 and TRBJ2-7; TRBD1 agrees at 9 bases. V lost 3 bases, J lost 3 bases, and 6 bases stayed unmatched. This CDR3 contains 15 residues. Germline V gene lookup returns CDR1 SNHLY and CDR2 FYNNEI. The CDR3 sequence: CASSEGGDRVYEQYF. Here the CDR3 DNA reads TGTGCCAGCAGTGAGGGGGGGGACAGGGTCTACGAGCAGTACTTC.

This rearrangement joins TRBV6-4 to TRBJ1-4; perhaps TRBD1 as D (6 bases). Trimming removed 6 bases at V and 5 bases at J, with 16 bases between. This CDR3 comprises 15 residues. Germline CDR1 is MRHNA and CDR2 is SNTAGT. The CDR3 here is CASSLETGPNEKLFF. The CDR3, as DNA: TGTGCCAGCAGCCTCGAGACAGGACCCAATGAAAAACTGTTTTTT.

Note on this clone: Within the sample, other DNA sequences also encode this same CDR3. The V and J genes are TRBV5-1 and TRBJ2-3; D gene ambiguous. The V and J ends lost 0 bases and 3 bases respectively, with 8 bases between them. Germline values: CDR1 SGHRS, CDR2 YFSETQ. CDR3 length: 14 amino acids. CDR3 residues: CASSLADSTDTQYF. The CDR3 region has the DNA TGCGCCAGCAGCTTGGCCGATTCAACAGATACGCAGTATTTT. The variable domain in full, with the rest retrieved from reference TRBV5-1 and TRBJ2-3, is KAGVTQTPRYLIKTRGQQVTLSCSPISGHRSVSWYQQTPGQGLQFLFEYFSETQRNKGNFPGRFSGRQFSNSRSEMNVSTLELGDSALYLCASSLADSTDTQYFGPGTRLTVL.

This chain connects TRBV5-1 to TRBJ1-6; 8 bases are shared with TRBD1. Germline V gene sequence: CDR1 SGHRS, CDR2 YFSETQ. The CDR3 is made up of 16 amino acids. V shed 0 bases, J shed 6 bases, and the junction held 5 bases outside the gene matches. CDR3 protein: CASSLVSGGSNSPLHF. As DNA, the CDR3 is TGCGCCAGCAGCTTGGTCTCAGGGGGCAGTAATTCACCCCTCCACTTT.

The chain is built from TRBV29-1 and TRBJ2-7; D is tentatively TRBD1 or TRBD2 (5 bases each). The CDR3 has 14 residues. Germline CDR1 and CDR2: SQVTM and ANQGSEA. With 6 bases removed from V and 1 base from J, the gap between germline ends came to 16 bases. CDR3 DNA: TGCAGCGTCTCGGTCCGGGACGGGTCCTACGAGCAGTACTTC. Its protein product is CSVSVRDGSYEQYF.

The CDR3 region is CASSLARDRGNTIYF. The CDR3, as DNA: TGTGCCAGCAGCTTAGCGAGGGACCGTGGAAACACCATATATTTT. This rearrangement joins TRBV7-2 to TRBJ1-3; a weak D match, TRBD1 (5 bases). The CDR3 consists of 15 residues. The germline CDR1 and CDR2 sequences are SGHTA and FQGNSA. The V gene lost 0 bases and the J gene lost 3 bases, with 9 bases spanning the gap.

J is TRBJ1-1 and V is TRBV18; weak D call: TRBD1 (5 bases). Per the germline V gene, CDR1 is KGHSH and CDR2 is LQKENI. Trimming took 4 bases from V and 8 from J, leaving 14 bases between them. There are 13 residues in the CDR3. The chain's CDR3 is CASSLEGFGEAFF. The CDR3 DNA is TGTGCCAGCTCACTCGAGGGGTTCGGAGAAGCTTTCTTT. The full variable domain, with the rest looked up from reference TRBV18 and TRBJ1-1, is NAGVMQNPRHLVRRRGQEARLRCSPMKGHSHVYWYRQLPEEGLKFMVYLQKENIIDESGMPKERFSAEFPKEGPSILRIQQVVRGDSAAYFCASSLEGFGEAFFGQGTRLTVV.

The CDR3 here is CASSGVGGAGSSYEQYF. The CDR3 coding sequence is TGTGCCAGTAGTGGCGTGGGCGGAGCCGGCAGCTCCTACGAGCAGTACTTC. The chain carries TRBV19 and TRBJ2-7; D is unclear. Germline V CDR1 and CDR2: LNHDA, SQIVND (reference sequence). The V end was cut by 5 bases, the J end by 0 bases, with 20 bases between. The CDR3 covers 17 residues.

A note on this clone: This sample includes further DNA sequences coding for the same CDR3. V is TRBV6-1 and J is TRBJ2-2; D unclear. V was cut by 6 bases and J by 2 bases, with 7 bases left in between. This CDR3 contains 13 residues. Germline V gene data show CDR1 as MNHNS and CDR2 as SASEGT. The CDR3 DNA follows: TGTGCCAGCAGCTTCGACAACACCGGGGAGCTGTTTTTT. Translated, it gives CASSFDNTGELFF.

The chain employs TRBV6-4 and TRBJ2-2; the D gene could be TRBD1 or TRBD2 (5 bases each). Trimming pared 5 bases from V and 3 bases from J, leaving 13 bases between. Germline CDR1 reads MRHNA; CDR2 reads SNTAGT. This CDR3 is 15 amino acids long. The CDR3 reads CASSRDGLYTGELFF. CDR3 DNA: TGTGCCAGCAGTAGGGACGGACTGTACACCGGGGAGCTGTTTTTT.

The chain combines TRBV6-5 with TRBJ2-7; TRBD1 might be the D (5 bases). Germline assignment: CDR1 MNHEY and CDR2 SVGAGI. The germline V and J ends were trimmed by 0 bases and 2 bases, with 11 bases remaining between them. This CDR3 contains 15 residues. The CDR3 region is CASSYSTASPYEQYF. CDR3 bases: TGTGCCAGCAGTTACTCGACAGCCTCTCCCTACGAGCAGTACTTC.

In regard to this clone: Other DNA sequences in this specimen translate into the identical CDR3. The chain joins TRBV18 to TRBJ2-1; 15 bases match TRBD2. The CDR3 totals 15 residues. Germline V CDR1 and CDR2: KGHSH, LQKENI. The V and J ends lost 2 bases and 8 bases, in that order; junction bases with no gene match: 1. CDR3 coding DNA: TGTGCCAGCTCACCAGGACTAGCGGGGGGGGATGAGCAGTTCTTC. It codes for CASSPGLAGGDEQFF.

This clone appeared a single time. This chain links TRBV7-2 with TRBJ1-4, with no clear D. Germline V gene lookup returns CDR1 SGHTA and CDR2 FQGNSA. The CDR3 is 15 residues long. Trimming left V 4 bases short and J 0 bases short, with 9 bases between. CDR3 sequence reads: CASSSGRATNEKLFF. In DNA form, the CDR3 reads TGTGCCAGCAGCTCCGGACGGGCAACTAATGAAAAACTGTTTTTT.

Comment on this clone: The sample carries other DNA sequences with the same CDR3. The rearrangement links TRBV19 to TRBJ2-6; possibly TRBD2 for D (6 bases). Trimming left V 6 bases short and J 0 bases short, with 9 bases between. The CDR3 spans 15 residues. The germline gives CDR1 LNHDA, CDR2 SQIVND (reference sequence). The CDR3 nucleotides are TGTGCCAGTAGCCTGGGGGGCTCTGGGGCCAACGTCCTGACTTTC. It codes for CASSLGGSGANVLTF.